This T cell receptor beta chain stems from a study of blood T cells in healthy people across ages. The V gene's germline CDR1 is SGHTA and CDR2 FQGNSA. CDR3 length: 16 amino acids. For this clonotype: Its antigen remains unknown.

Sample-barcoded 5' priming and a J-beta primer mix drove a second PCR of roughly 6 to 12 cycles. Via MiXCR, TCRdb re-called the 5' RACE reads, giving one row per CDR3 protein. The data show a few hundred thousand distinct CDR3 sequences, 25% to 35% seen once. The study, taken as a whole, reports: Unsorted PBMCs blocked a conclusive comparison of naive and antigen-experienced cells.

The same sample was also studied in work on T cells of mothers and their children. That paper adds: Three healthy Caucasian mothers, along with their six children, served as the donors. Related mother-child pairs shared slightly more overlap than unrelated pairs, but the difference was non-significant. The data showed no persistent microchimeric T cell clones.

The genes are TRBV7-2 and TRBJ2-5; 8 bases are shared with TRBD2. TRBJ2-1 matches the DNA end more closely, so the J call is doubtful. This clonotype was obtained from a boy aged 2 to 10 in good health. The sample was blood. The CDR3 DNA reads TGTGCCAGCAGCCCCCAGGGCGGGAGGATCCAGAATGAGCAGTTCTTC. Amino acid sequence: CASSPQGGRIQNEQFF.